Listed below are T cell receptor beta chains from one sample, sequenced in a study of T cell clonotyping in hematopoietic cell transplantation. Sequencing used immunoSEQ multiplex PCR; TCRdb keeps in-frame clones, though not all of them. The sample includes roughly 8,400 clones, about 66% of them seen just once. The specimen was peripheral blood mononuclear cells, collected 100 days after allogeneic stem cell transplant. The receptor source for this set is a male patient in his sixties who had an allogeneic stem cell transplant from an unrelated donor, so the T cells may come from the graft donor. Some clones in this sample may be carry-over from other donors' samples. Both conserved end residues are part of each CDR3. A D gene is named only where the DNA matches it firmly. Expanded clones are given a class, and other clones once, few, many or no size at all.

V	D	size	J	CDR3	DNA
TRBV9	TRBD1	-	TRBJ2-2	CASRKGQGTGELFF	TGTGCCAGCAGGAAAGGACAGGGCACCGGGGAGCTGTTTTTT
TRBV6-5	-	once	TRBJ1-3	CASSGTDRRDTIYF	TGTGCCAGCAGTGGAACCGACCGACGGGACACCATATATTTT
TRBV28	TRBD1	-	TRBJ2-2	CASNLDRAGTGELFF	TGTGCCAGCAACTTGGACAGGGCGGGCACCGGGGAGCTGTTTTTT
TRBV6-4	-	few	TRBJ1-1	CASSDVENTEAFF	TGTGCCAGCAGTGACGTCGAGAACACTGAAGCTTTCTTT
TRBV2	-	-	TRBJ2-1	CASNGDQGHEQFF	TGTGCCAGCAACGGAGACCAGGGGCATGAGCAGTTCTTC
TRBV9	-	-	TRBJ2-7	CASSVDCVRLGFNEQYF	TGTGCCAGCAGCGTAGATTGCGTAAGGTTGGGGTTTAACGAGCAGTACTTC
TRBV9	TRBD1	-	TRBJ2-2	CASSAKPGQGLAGELFF	TGTGCCAGCAGCGCTAAACCGGGACAGGGGCTCGCCGGGGAGCTGTTTTTT
TRBV19	TRBD1	-	TRBJ1-5	CASSPVGQLFNQPQHF	TGTGCCAGTAGCCCAGTGGGACAGCTATTCAATCAGCCCCAGCATTTT
TRBV25-1	-	few	TRBJ2-7	CASSGPEVEQYF	TGTGCCAGCAGTGGGCCGGAGGTTGAGCAGTACTTC
TRBV6-5	-	large	TRBJ1-5	CASSLGRQAFQPQHF	TGTGCCAGCAGTTTAGGTAGGCAGGCTTTTCAGCCCCAGCATTTT
TRBV28	-	-	TRBJ2-7	CASSRGRERHEQYF	TGTGCCAGCAGTAGGGGCAGGGAGCGACACGAGCAGTACTTC
TRBV11-2	TRBD2	-	TRBJ2-7	CASSLDRWGTSGSYEQYF	TGTGCCAGCAGCTTAGATCGGTGGGGGACTAGCGGCTCCTACGAGCAGTACTTC
TRBV20-1	-	medium-sized	TRBJ1-2	CSATYGYTF	TGCAGTGCAACCTATGGCTACACCTTC
TRBV29-1	-	large	TRBJ1-5	CSVEDPHRPNQPQHF	TGCAGCGTTGAAGATCCTCACAGGCCCAATCAGCCCCAGCATTTT
TRBV15	-	-	TRBJ2-2	CATSRGPGNTGELFF	TGTGCCACCAGCAGAGGACCAGGGAACACCGGGGAGCTGTTTTTT
TRBV4-3	TRBD2	-	TRBJ2-3	CASSNFGGAGVDTQYF	TGCGCCAGCAGCAATTTCGGGGGGGCCGGTGTAGATACGCAGTATTTT
TRBV25-1	-	-	TRBJ2-5	CASSESSDLKTQYF	TGTGCCAGCAGTGAATCCTCGGACCTTAAGACCCAGTACTTC
TRBV7-9	-	few	TRBJ1-5	CASSLGNQPQHF	TGTGCCAGCAGCTTAGGGAATCAGCCCCAGCATTTT
TRBV11-3	-	-	TRBJ2-2	CASSLSQNTGELFF	TGTGCCAGCAGCTTGAGTCAGAACACCGGGGAGCTGTTTTTT
TRBV7-9	-	-	TRBJ1-5	CASSLGGGQPQHF	TGTGCCAGCAGCTTAGGGGGAGGCCAGCCCCAGCATTTT
TRBV5-6	-	-	TRBJ1-1	CASSLGQTNTEAFF	TGTGCCAGCAGCTTGGGTCAGACGAACACTGAAGCTTTCTTT
TRBV10-2	-	-	TRBJ1-5	CASSESGHRNQPQHF	TGCGCCAGCAGTGAGTCGGGACACAGAAATCAGCCCCAGCATTTT
TRBV4-2	TRBD2	-	TRBJ2-3	CASSQDKGGLAGTDTQYF	TGTGCCAGCAGCCAAGATAAGGGAGGACTAGCGGGCACAGATACGCAGTATTTT
TRBV10-3	-	-	TRBJ1-5	CAISESRGGNQPQHF	TGTGCCATCAGTGAGTCCCGGGGAGGCAATCAGCCCCAGCATTTT
TRBV19	-	once	TRBJ2-1	CASSPPEVSYNEQFF	TGTGCCAGTAGCCCCCCGGAGGTCAGTTACAATGAGCAGTTCTTC
TRBV10-2	TRBD1	-	TRBJ1-6	CASSDGSGGSPLHF	TGCGCCAGCAGTGACGGTTCAGGGGGCTCACCCCTCCACTTT
TRBV6-5	TRBD1	medium-sized	TRBJ1-2	CASSLRQGAYYGYTF	TGTGCCAGCAGCCTGAGACAGGGGGCCTACTATGGCTACACCTTC
TRBV27	-	medium-sized	TRBJ1-1	CASRVQMNTEAFF	TGTGCCAGCAGGGTGCAGATGAACACTGAAGCTTTCTTT
TRBV6-5	-	-	TRBJ2-5	CASSYSRWGETQYF	TGTGCCAGCAGTTACTCGAGGTGGGGGGAGACCCAGTACTTC
TRBV27	-	-	TRBJ2-7	CASSLSLASYEQYF	TGTGCCAGCAGTCTTTCACTAGCCTCCTACGAGCAGTACTTC
TRBV10-1	-	-	TRBJ1-3	CASSEFRSYSGNTIYF	TGCGCCAGCAGTGAGTTTCGCAGCTACTCTGGAAACACCATATATTTT
TRBV11-3	-	-	TRBJ2-2	CASSLDSRSNTGELFF	TGTGCCAGCAGCTTAGATAGTCGGTCGAACACCGGGGAGCTGTTTTTT
TRBV11-2	TRBD2	-	TRBJ2-7	CASSLVPSGGLYEQYF	TGTGCCAGCAGCTTAGTACCTAGCGGGGGGTTATACGAGCAGTACTTC
TRBV7-2	TRBD1	-	TRBJ2-7	CASSLVPGQGGGEQYF	TGTGCCAGCAGCTTAGTCCCGGGACAGGGAGGAGGAGAGCAGTACTTC
TRBV27	-	-	TRBJ2-2	CASSFHKGGTGNTGELFF	TGTGCCAGCAGTTTCCATAAGGGGGGGACAGGGAACACCGGGGAGCTGTTTTTT
TRBV7-9	TRBD1	-	TRBJ1-5	CASSRGQSNQPQHF	TGTGCCAGCAGTCGGGGACAGTCCAATCAGCCCCAGCATTTT
TRBV6-6	-	few	TRBJ2-1	CASSYQGTYNEQFF	TGTGCCAGCAGTTACCAGGGGACCTACAATGAGCAGTTCTTC
TRBV2	-	-	TRBJ1-6	CASILPEGPFGPDSPLHF	TGTGCCAGCATTCTCCCCGAGGGACCATTCGGTCCTGATTCACCCCTCCACTTT
TRBV9	TRBD2	-	TRBJ2-3	CASSGPGLATDTQYF	TGTGCCAGCAGCGGGCCGGGACTAGCGACAGATACGCAGTATTTT
TRBV30	-	-	TRBJ1-4	CAWSRTREKLFF	TGTGCCTGGAGTAGAACCCGGGAAAAACTGTTTTTT
TRBV11-3	-	-	TRBJ1-1	CASSLGATGNTEAFF	TGTGCCAGCAGCTTAGGGGCGACAGGGAACACTGAAGCTTTCTTT
TRBV29-1	-	-	TRBJ1-1	CSVTGRVNTEAFF	TGCAGCGTGACAGGTCGGGTGAACACTGAAGCTTTCTTT
TRBV19	-	-	TRBJ1-6	CASRQGTENSPLHF	TGTGCCAGTAGGCAGGGAACTGAGAATTCACCCCTCCACTTT
TRBV5-1	-	-	TRBJ1-4	CASSLGDNEKLFF	TGCGCCAGCAGCTTGGGCGATAATGAAAAACTGTTTTTT
TRBV13	TRBD1	medium-sized	TRBJ1-2	CASSAGTGDFNYGYTF	TGTGCCAGCAGCGCCGGGACAGGGGACTTTAACTATGGCTACACCTTC
TRBV4-1	-	-	TRBJ2-1	CASSQDRVRTDFSSYNEQFF	TGCGCCAGCAGCCAAGATAGGGTCCGGACGGACTTTAGCTCCTACAATGAGCAGTTCTTC
TRBV7-7	-	few	TRBJ1-1	CASSPSESRYTEAFF	TGTGCTAGCAGCCCCTCTGAATCCCGGTACACTGAAGCTTTCTTT
TRBV27	-	-	TRBJ2-7	CASSFTGSEQYF	TGTGCCAGCAGTTTCACAGGGTCCGAGCAGTACTTC
TRBV10-3	-	many	TRBJ1-4	CAISESRSGRATNEKLFF	TGTGCCATCAGTGAGTCTCGTTCTGGTCGAGCAACTAATGAAAAACTGTTTTTT
TRBV9	TRBD2	-	TRBJ2-3	CASSLGLAGGSSTDTQYF	TGTGCCAGCAGCCTGGGACTAGCGGGGGGTTCTAGCACAGATACGCAGTATTTT
TRBV18	-	-	TRBJ2-7	CASSPEMVEQYF	TGTGCCAGCTCACCCGAAATGGTCGAGCAGTACTTC
TRBV10-1	-	-	TRBJ1-1	CASSDWESDGAFF	TGCGCCAGCAGTGATTGGGAATCCGATGGAGCTTTCTTT